This T cell receptor beta chain stems from a study of identical twins (dated by TCRdb to about 2016). Regarding the research as a whole: To test whether fetal clonotypes persist, the study used deep sequencing on TCR alpha and beta repertoires from monozygotic twins, unrelated adults of various ages, and cord blood. To rule out contamination, replicate twin experiments were performed at different times with different library preparation protocols. Summary of the overall study and its limitations: Compared with coincidental sharing between unrelated individuals, an excess of low generation-probability sequences was observed among out-of-frame TCR alpha sequences shared between twins. Abundant cord blood beta clonotypes carried fewer insertions; young adult naive repertoires showed a weaker similar trend, while memory repertoires showed none. Out-of-frame TCR alpha sharing in monozygotic twins was systematically underestimated by recombination models, whereas sharing between unrelated individuals was in agreement with the recombination models. Conclusions relied on cross-sectional statistical analysis, since the same donors could not be followed over many years. Invariant T cells such as MAIT and iNKT could partly confound zero-insertion analyses, although diverse VJ usage argued against such confounding for most clonotypes. A weaker excess of twin sharing was found in beta out-of-frame sequences because the signal-to-noise ratio was lowered by fewer shared sequences.

This clonotype has at least ten counts. Its antigen has not been determined. No base-level quality is on record; no much larger clone is a single base apart. Preparation of the library involved 5' RACE. Sequencing used an Illumina HiSeq 2000. A universal primer binding site was added through template switching, and the final cDNA carried a unique molecular identifier so that TCR cDNA molecules could be counted accurately. Specific primers in the conserved constant-segment region were used to synthesize first-strand cDNA for TCR alpha and beta chains. To control for contamination, every cDNA library was double barcoded, receiving both a SMART-Mk sample barcode and Illumina barcodes. TruSeq adapter sequences and Illumina sample barcodes were added in two successive PCR steps. The Illumina HiSeq platform was used with custom primers to sequence TCR alpha and beta cDNA libraries. The authors' pipeline ran thus. Raw reads were processed with MiGEC to extract unique molecular identifiers, and MiXCR was used to determine CDR3 positions. Recombination models were inferred per individual with the repgenHMM and IGoR tools using an EM algorithm. The tcR package in R was used for shared clonotype analysis, with sharing normalized by the product of cloneset sizes. To study raw recombination free of thymic and clonal selection effects, out-of-frame nonproductive sequences were analyzed. The public sequencing data were trimmed at Q25 with fastp and processed into clonotypes with MiXCR by TCRdb, which kept only in-frame beta chains. Each CDR3 protein appears once, grouped with its most common genes and DNA. The V and J calls, along with clone size, are taken from TCRdb and not from the paper's own processing. In this sample the table shows nearly 900,000 distinct CDR3 sequences, 9% to 15% of which occur a single time. 1.5% to 2% of the sample is taken by the ten largest.

Every donor in the study was a healthy Caucasian. The twin cohort comprised three pairs of female monozygotic twins, all aged about 18 to 30 years. Peripheral blood mononuclear cells were used as the source from which RNA for TCR libraries was isolated. This sample also appeared in a second study, on yellow fever vaccine responses in identical twins. The second study also describes: The T cell response to vaccination in identical twins was reported by the authors to appear partly convergent and partly personalized. In identical twins, the study followed T cell clones that responded to the vaccine with precision.

The sample consisted of PBMCs. The sequence derives from a woman aged 18-29 years in good health.

The DNA sequence follows: TGTGCCAGCAGCCTAGGACTAGCGAGCACAGATACGCAGTATTTT. It translates to CASSLGLASTDTQYF. The chain is encoded by TRBV11-2 joined to TRBJ2-3; the central 9 bases match TRBD2. CDR1 is given as SGHAT and CDR2 as FQNNGV, both from the germline V gene. V is cut back by 5 bases and J by 0 bases, with 3 bases in the junction unmatched. The CDR3 runs 15 residues from the cysteine to the phenylalanine. The sequence is cut down to CDR3 DNA, 45 bases in frame from base 1. Beyond the CDR3, the reference TRBV11-2 and TRBJ2-3 genes provide the residues; the full variable domain reads: EAGVAQSPRYKIIEKRQSVAFWCNPISGHATLYWYQQILGQGPKLLIQFQNNGVVDDSQLPKDRFSAERLKGVDSTLKIQPAKLEDSAVYLCASSLGLASTDTQYFGPGTRLTVL.